The 10 T cell receptor beta chains below were found in one sample sequenced in a study of identical twins. In TCRdb, the 5' RACE reads were re-called with MiXCR into one record per CDR3 protein. The table records about 1.7 million distinct CDR3 sequences, about 31% of them present only once. Sequenced sample: cord blood. The receptors stem from a newborn girl in good health.

The rearrangement links TRBV20-1 to TRBJ2-7; 8 bases match TRBD2. Germline CDR1 is DFQATT and CDR2 is SNEGSKA (reference sequence). The CDR3 has 14 residues. The V segment lost 4 bases and the J segment 0 bases; nucleotides outside the gene matches: 5. As DNA, the CDR3 is TGCAGTGCTATGCGGCGGGGGGTCTCCTACGAGCAGTACTTC. It codes for CSAMRRGVSYEQYF.

There are a few counts of this clonotype. V is TRBV10-3 and J is TRBJ2-3; 10 positions agree with TRBD2. This CDR3 contains 17 residues. Per the germline V gene, CDR1 is ENHRY and CDR2 is SYGVKD. The V and J ends lost 6 bases and 2 bases, in that order; junction bases with no gene match: 11. This chain's CDR3 is CAISSTSGMGLTDTQYF. The CDR3 coding sequence is TGTGCCATCAGCTCCACTAGCGGGATGGGCCTCACAGATACGCAGTATTTT.

This clonotype has at least ten counts. The J gene is TRBJ2-4, the V gene TRBV2; D uncertain. Trimming removed 9 bases from V and 5 bases from J, with 2 bases in between. The germline V gene has CDR1 SNHLY and CDR2 FYNNEI. This CDR3 region has 9 residues. CDR3 residues: CASQNIQYF. The CDR3 DNA sequence: TGTGCCAGTCAAAACATTCAGTACTTC.

This clonotype was seen only a few times. The genes are TRBV5-6 and TRBJ2-2, with 8 positions matching TRBD1. Germline V lookup: CDR1 SGHDT, CDR2 YYEEEE. Germline trimming cut 4 bases from V and 4 bases from J; bases unmatched to any gene: 3. CDR3 length: 14 amino acids. This CDR3 reads CASSRQGSTGELFF. Written as DNA, the CDR3 is TGTGCCAGCAGCCGACAGGGGAGCACCGGGGAGCTGTTTTTT.

This clonotype occurred a few times. The V call is TRBV20-1, the J call TRBJ1-5; possible D gene TRBD1, 5 bases. The V end lost 6 bases, the J end lost 5 bases, and 11 bases lay between the germline ends. From germline, CDR1 is DFQATT and CDR2 SNEGSKA (reference sequence). The CDR3 is made up of 12 amino acids. CDR3 sequence reads: CSAGGDYQPQHF. CDR3 nucleotides: TGCAGTGCCGGGGGGGACTATCAGCCCCAGCATTTT.

As regards this clonotype: The CDR3 carries no conserved terminal phenylalanine or tryptophan, so it likely arises from a read error. This sequence joins TRBV4-2 and TRBJ2-3; maybe TRBD2 (6 bases). CDR3 length: 16 residues. V was clipped by 1 base and J by 0 bases, with 11 bases between them. Per germline, CDR1 LGHNA and CDR2 YNFKEQ. The CDR3 DNA is TGTGCCAGCAGCCAAGTTGTGGGGGGAAGCACAGATACGCAGTATTAT. Amino acids: CASSQVVGGSTDTQYY.

This rearrangement joins TRBV30 to TRBJ2-3; D unclear. Germline V gene sequence: CDR1 GTSNPN, CDR2 SVGIG (reference sequence). V was cut by 4 bases and J by 8 bases, with 13 bases left in between. This CDR3 is built from 12 residues. The CDR3 protein is CAWTPSGRTQYF. The CDR3 bases are TGTGCCTGGACCCCCTCCGGCCGTACGCAGTATTTT.

V is TRBV10-3 and J is TRBJ1-1, with D possibly being TRBD1 (5 bases). The CDR3 sequence is 13 residues long. The germline gives CDR1 ENHRY, CDR2 SYGVKD. V lost 4 bases and J lost 3, with 9 bases in between. CDR3 sequence: CAISGGGDTEAFF. CDR3 sequence (DNA): TGTGCCATCAGTGGGGGGGGGGACACTGAAGCTTTCTTT.

The genes are TRBV5-1 and TRBJ2-2; 8 bases fit TRBD1. The CDR3 is 16 amino acids. The germline V gene encodes CDR1 SGHRS and CDR2 YFSETQ. The trim removed 4 bases at V and 5 bases at J, leaving 10 bases unmatched. The CDR3 loop is CASSRPDRAQTGELFF. As DNA, the CDR3 is TGCGCCAGCAGCAGACCGGACAGGGCTCAGACCGGGGAGCTGTTTTTT.

This chain uses TRBV7-9 with TRBJ2-1, with 10 bases matching TRBD2. The CDR3 extends over 20 amino acids. In germline, CDR1 is SEHNR, CDR2 FQNEAQ (reference sequence). Trimming cost V 4 bases and J 0 bases; bases outside gene matches: 15. The CDR3 bases are TGTGCCAGCAGCTCGCACGGGGTAGCGGGAGGTTGTCGCTCCTACAATGAGCAGTTCTTC. It codes for CASSSHGVAGGCRSYNEQFF. Combining the CDR3 with reference TRBV7-9 and TRBJ2-1 gives the whole variable domain DTGVSQNPRHKITKRGQNVTFRCDPISEHNRLYWYRQTLGQGPEFLTYFQNEAQLEKSRLLSDRFSAERPKGSFSTLEIQRTEQGDSAMYLCASSSHGVAGGCRSYNEQFFGPGTRLTVL.